The rows below give T cell receptor beta chains drawn from one sample of a study of T-cell memory formation after mild COVID-19. From the 5' RACE reads, TCRdb called clonotypes with MiXCR, one entry per CDR3 protein. The profile covers about 390,000 distinct CDR3 sequences, with around a fifth appearing a single time and 12% taken by the ten largest. Source material: PBMCs or a T cell subset sorted from them (not recorded which). These receptors originate from an adult woman who had mild COVID-19 (a few samples of this study predate the infection). Cell type and time point are not known. Each CDR3 is given with its conserved first and last residue. The D gene is left open where the match is weak. The size of a clone is reported for some rows only, either as once, few or many, or as a class for expanded clones.

V gene	D gene	CDR3 length	clone size	J gene	CDR3 protein	CDR3 DNA
TRBV3-1	TRBD1	14	few	TRBJ1-1	CASSQAGGNTEAFF	TGTGCCAGCAGCCAAGCAGGGGGGAACACTGAAGCTTTCTTT
TRBV7-9	.	13	few	TRBJ2-7	CASSFPQGYEQYF	TGTGCCAGCAGCTTCCCGCAGGGTTACGAGCAGTACTTC
TRBV20-1	.	13	.	TRBJ2-7	CSARDGSTYEQYF	TGCAGTGCTAGGGACGGGTCCACCTACGAGCAGTACTTC
TRBV5-6	.	15	.	TRBJ1-6	CASSLVQGLNSPLHF	TGTGCCAGCAGCTTGGTCCAGGGTCTCAATTCACCCCTCCACTTT
TRBV12-3/TRBV12-4	TRBD2	14	once	TRBJ2-1	CASTLAGGPNEQFF	TGTGCCAGCACACTAGCGGGGGGGCCTAATGAGCAGTTCTTC
TRBV24-1	.	12	.	TRBJ1-2	CATSDRRDGYTF	TGTGCCACCAGTGATAGGCGAGATGGCTACACCTTC
TRBV25-1	.	19	few	TRBJ1-5	CASSDGGAVGSNSNQPQHF	TGTGCCAGCAGTGATGGAGGTGCAGTAGGATCTAATAGCAATCAGCCCCAGCATTTT
TRBV7-2	TRBD1	17	.	TRBJ2-1	CASSHSWGTGPYNEQFF	TGTGCCAGCAGCCACAGTTGGGGGACAGGCCCCTACAATGAGCAGTTCTTC
TRBV27	.	16	.	TRBJ2-3	CASSSTRDPGDFTQYF	TGTGCCAGCAGTTCCACCCGGGACCCAGGGGATTTTACGCAGTATTTT
TRBV29-1	.	15	.	TRBJ2-1	CSVEDLGLSYNEQFF	TGCAGCGTTGAAGATCTCGGGCTGTCCTACAATGAGCAGTTCTTC
TRBV20-1	.	13	few	TRBJ2-4	CSAPSLAKNIQYF	TGCAGTGCCCCCTCCCTAGCCAAAAACATTCAGTACTTC
TRBV7-7	TRBD2	15	.	TRBJ2-5	CASSLRLAGGESQYF	TGTGCCAGCAGCTTACGACTAGCGGGGGGAGAGAGCCAGTACTTC
TRBV10-3	.	13	.	TRBJ2-7	CAISGGITYEQYF	TGTGCCATCAGTGGGGGGATTACCTACGAGCAGTACTTC
TRBV10-3	.	13	.	TRBJ1-1	CATHDSMRTEAFF	TGTGCCACCCACGACAGCATGAGAACTGAAGCTTTCTTT
TRBV27	.	13	few	TRBJ2-3	CASSLGYTDTQYF	TGTGCCAGCAGTTTAGGTTATACAGATACGCAGTATTTT
TRBV5-1	.	19	few	TRBJ2-1	CASSLFPAETLNSYNEQFF	TGCGCCAGCAGCTTGTTCCCAGCGGAAACACTAAACTCCTACAATGAGCAGTTCTTC
TRBV6-5	.	15	.	TRBJ1-1	CASSYPGYEYTEAFF	TGTGCCAGCAGTTACCCAGGGTATGAGTACACTGAAGCTTTCTTT
TRBV4-2	TRBD1	18	.	TRBJ2-5	CASSQATGTGPPGKTQYF	TGTGCCAGCAGCCAGGCTACCGGGACAGGGCCGCCGGGGAAGACCCAGTACTTC
TRBV5-1	.	14	few	TRBJ1-1	CASSFAQVNAEAFF	TGCGCCAGCAGCTTTGCACAGGTGAACGCTGAAGCTTTCTTT
TRBV24-1	TRBD1	16	once	TRBJ2-2	CATSDYETGDTGELFF	TGTGCCACCAGTGATTATGAGACAGGGGACACCGGGGAGCTGTTTTTT
TRBV6-1	TRBD2	15	few	TRBJ2-1	CASSPRTSGSVQQFF	TGTGCCAGCAGCCCAAGGACTAGCGGGAGTGTTCAGCAGTTCTTC
TRBV6-2/TRBV6-3	TRBD1	14	few	TRBJ2-2	CASERTGNTGELFF	TGTGCCAGTGAGCGGACAGGGAACACCGGGGAGCTGTTTTTT